This T cell receptor (beta chain) was identified in a study of cytomegalovirus exposure and HLA in healthy donors. In germline, CDR1 is MGHRA, CDR2 YSYEKL. The CDR3 runs to 14 residues. Losses at the gene ends were 3 bases for V and 7 bases for J; bases not matched to a gene: 9. The PCR employed 60 Vbeta primers together with 13 Jbeta primers. The data were produced by immunoSEQ multiplex PCR, yet TCRdb's version contains in-frame clones alone and is incomplete. The table has over 150,000 clones, around 80% seen once. This chain links TRBV4-1 with TRBJ2-7; 7 bases match TRBD1. This TCR was sampled from a middle-aged man in good health and CMV-seronegative. The sequenced sample consisted of PBMCs. The CDR3 is CASSHPGQFLEQYF. The CDR3 region has the DNA TGCGCCAGCAGCCACCCGGGACAGTTTCTTGAGCAGTACTTC.